Below, one T cell receptor beta chain is given with its context. The data were taken from a study of blood T cell repertoires in COVID-19. Whole-study context: COVID-19 samples, acute and convalescent, were from the United States, Italy and Spain. The cDNA or gDNA used as material had been derived from T cells, B-cell-depleted T cells, or PBMCs.

Source study methods: How many nucleated cells were present was estimated from reference gene primer amplification. Clones were sequenced by immunoSEQ multiplex PCR, and TCRdb holds only the in-frame ones, with some missing. The D gene and trimming were derived from the DNA, and the V and J assignments and clone size from that table. The data contain around 130,000 clones, roughly 90% of them singletons. This CDR3 region has 15 residues. V was pared by 4 bases and J by 1 base, with 14 bases between. The germline gives CDR1 SGHNT, CDR2 YYREEE (reference sequence). The source of this sequence is a man over 45 with active or convalescent COVID-19. Source material: peripheral blood. V is TRBV5-4 and J is TRBJ2-5, with D possibly being TRBD2 (5 bases). CDR3 sequence: CASSRGSSGQETQYF. The CDR3, as DNA: TGTGCCAGCAGCCGAGGGTCGAGCGGCCAAGAGACCCAGTACTTC.